Listed below are T cell receptor beta chains from one sample, sequenced in a study of patients and donors after allogeneic stem cell transplantation. TCRdb independently ran MiXCR on the RT-PCR reads; one entry per CDR3 protein. The data hold under 200,000 distinct CDR3 sequences, with about 24% observed a single time. Sequences were obtained from blood, either unsorted or a sorted T cell fraction (not recorded which). The receptors shown here come from a human donor who was either an allogeneic HSCT recipient or a stem cell or donor lymphocyte infusion donor (not recorded which). It is not recorded whose cells these are; they may come from a transplant donor. CDR3s include the opening cysteine and the closing phenylalanine or tryptophan. A D gene is named only where the DNA matches it firmly. For some rows the clone size is stated as once, few or many, or as a class when expanded; others skip it.

D gene	CDR3 length	clone size	V gene	J gene	CDR3 protein	CDR3 DNA
.	11	.	TRBV30	TRBJ2-7	CAWSGWPEQYF	TGTGCCTGGAGTGGCTGGCCCGAGCAGTACTTC
.	14	.	TRBV2	TRBJ2-7	CASTPRQNSYEQYF	TGTGCCAGCACCCCAAGACAGAACTCCTACGAGCAGTACTTC
TRBD1	15	few	TRBV5-1	TRBJ2-5	CASSTGTALKETQYF	TGCGCCAGCAGCACAGGGACAGCCCTAAAAGAGACCCAGTACTTC
.	17	.	TRBV3-1	TRBJ2-1	CASSPREGFGSYNEQFF	TGTGCCAGCAGCCCGCGTGAGGGTTTTGGGTCCTACAATGAGCAGTTCTTC
.	14	.	TRBV12-3/TRBV12-4	TRBJ1-2	CASSPQEYGYGYTF	TGTGCCAGCAGCCCACAGGAGTACGGCTATGGCTACACCTTC
TRBD1	13	many	TRBV20-1	TRBJ1-1	CSASSQGGREAFF	TGCAGTGCTAGTTCCCAGGGGGGTAGGGAAGCTTTCTTT
.	16	.	TRBV11-2	TRBJ2-1	CASSLVLQSIYNEQFF	TGTGCCAGCAGCTTAGTTCTACAGTCTATTTACAATGAGCAGTTCTTC
.	14	.	TRBV4-3	TRBJ1-5	CASSQDRDTQPQHF	TGCGCCAGCAGCCAAGACAGGGACACTCAGCCCCAGCATTTT
.	15	few	TRBV7-2	TRBJ2-1	CASSSRVSSYNEQFF	TGTGCCAGCAGCTCTAGGGTGAGCTCCTACAATGAGCAGTTCTTC
TRBD1	16	.	TRBV30	TRBJ1-5	CAWSHRDRLSNQPQHF	TGTGCCTGGAGTCACCGGGACAGACTTAGCAATCAGCCCCAGCATTTT
.	15	.	TRBV5-1	TRBJ2-1	CASSPVRGSDNEQFF	TGCGCCAGCAGCCCCGTTCGGGGATCCGACAATGAGCAGTTCTTC
TRBD1	16	.	TRBV6-6	TRBJ1-3	CASSYRGQGYGNTIYF	TGTGCCAGCAGTTATCGTGGACAGGGGTATGGAAACACCATATATTTT
.	13	many	TRBV5-1	TRBJ1-1	CASSFSQGTEAFF	TGCGCCAGCAGCTTTAGTCAGGGAACTGAAGCTTTCTTT
.	15	.	TRBV5-5	TRBJ1-5	CASSSAGTSYQPQHF	TGTGCCAGCAGCTCCGCCGGGACCTCATATCAGCCCCAGCATTTT
.	16	.	TRBV5-1	TRBJ2-3	CASTFLGGTITDTQYF	TGCGCCAGCACCTTTCTTGGCGGGACCATCACAGATACGCAGTATTTT
TRBD1	16	.	TRBV5-5	TRBJ1-4	CASSLDLDRRNEKLFF	TGTGCCAGCAGCTTGGACTTGGACAGGAGAAATGAAAAACTGTTTTTT
TRBD2	16	.	TRBV5-1	TRBJ2-2	CASSLVASGRTGELFF	TGCGCCAGCAGCTTGGTAGCTAGCGGGAGAACCGGGGAGCTGTTTTTT
.	14	.	TRBV10-3	TRBJ1-1	CAISEGRGDTEAFF	TGTGCCATCAGTGAAGGCAGGGGCGATACTGAAGCTTTCTTT
.	15	.	TRBV12-3/TRBV12-4	TRBJ1-5	CASSRKGTSNQPQHF	TGTGCCAGCAGTAGAAAGGGGACAAGCAATCAGCCCCAGCATTTT
.	17	few	TRBV5-1	TRBJ1-1	CASSLAPGAALNTEAFF	TGCGCCAGCAGCTTGGCCCCTGGGGCAGCCCTGAACACTGAAGCTTTCTTT
.	13	many	TRBV6-5	TRBJ1-1	CAIGRSMNTEAFF	TGTGCCATCGGCCGTAGCATGAACACTGAAGCTTTCTTT
.	13	.	TRBV5-6	TRBJ2-1	CASTLTENNEQFF	TGTGCCAGCACCCTGACGGAAAACAATGAGCAGTTCTTC
.	14	many	TRBV12-3/TRBV12-4	TRBJ2-7	CASSLSGTNYEQYF	TGTGCCAGCAGTTTAAGTGGGACAAACTACGAGCAGTACTTC
.	12	.	TRBV20-1	TRBJ2-7	CSARTNTYEQYF	TGCAGTGCTAGGACGAATACCTACGAGCAGTACTTC
TRBD1	15	few	TRBV7-4	TRBJ1-2	CASSLPDRGPYGYTF	TGTGCCAGCAGCCTGCCCGACAGGGGGCCGTATGGCTACACCTTC
.	17	few	TRBV4-3	TRBJ1-2	CASSQALPHGPNYGYTF	TGCGCCAGCAGCCAAGCTCTACCCCATGGACCTAACTATGGCTACACCTTC
TRBD2	18	.	TRBV5-1	TRBJ2-2	CASSLAGWSGSDSGELFF	TGCGCCAGCAGCTTGGCCGGATGGAGCGGGAGCGACTCCGGGGAGCTGTTTTTT
TRBD1	13	.	TRBV20-1	TRBJ2-7	CSASQGAPYEQYF	TGCAGTGCTAGCCAGGGGGCACCCTACGAGCAGTACTTC
.	14	few	TRBV5-1	TRBJ1-4	CASSHQGQGEKLFF	TGCGCCAGCAGCCACCAGGGACAAGGTGAAAAACTGTTTTTT
.	14	few	TRBV29-1	TRBJ2-5	CSVFAGTHQETQYF	TGCAGCGTTTTTGCCGGGACCCACCAAGAGACCCAGTACTTC
.	13	few	TRBV12-3/TRBV12-4	TRBJ2-7	CASSWRGQYEQYF	TGTGCCAGCAGTTGGAGGGGGCAATACGAGCAGTACTTC